Included here is one TCR beta chain sequence, with context. Its target is unknown. These data are taken from a study of cytomegalovirus exposure and HLA in healthy donors. Study summary: Samples from HLA-typed donors yielded 65 million to 85 million unique TCRs in an early data release. Points from the study as a whole: Exclusion as indistinguishable affected some V segments, including TRBV6-2 and TRBV6-3.

PCR used 60 Vbeta primers and 13 Jbeta primers. TCRdb's table, derived via immunoSEQ multiplex PCR, lists solely in-frame clones and lacks some. There are more than 95,000 clones in the sample; 65% to 90% occur only once, and 6.5% to 8.5% lies in the top ten. From germline, CDR1 is MDHEN and CDR2 SYDVKM. The V and J ends lost 5 bases and 1 base respectively, with 11 bases between them. The CDR3 length is 14 residues. This sequence joins TRBV28 and TRBJ1-2; TRBD1 is a possible D gene (5 bases). The sample taken for sequencing was PBMCs. The sequence was collected from a man younger than 40 in good health and CMV-seropositive. The CDR3 DNA reads as TGTGCCAGCAGTGAAACAGGTCATAACTATGGCTACACCTTC. It is translated as CASSETGHNYGYTF.